This T cell receptor (beta chain) was found in a study of T cells in Graves' hyperthyroidism and ophthalmopathy (dated by TCRdb to the late 2010s). Looking at the study overall: Peripheral blood samples were taken at initial diagnosis, before any treatment was given. Whether ophthalmopathy could be predicted prospectively was tested in an independent validation cohort made up of approximately 19 hyperthyroidism patients plus 17 patients who later progressed to ophthalmopathy. For training and testing, the 80 to 100 patients in the discovery cohort were randomly divided in a 7:3 ratio. A discovery cohort of about a hundred patients, roughly 40 with Graves' ophthalmopathy and 55 to 60 with stable Graves' hyperthyroidism, was used to find distinguishing TCR V-J signatures. The paper describes TCR Vbeta CDR3 sequencing of more than 120 peripheral blood samples, made up of some 42 ophthalmopathy patients, roughly 80 hyperthyroidism patients and 17 progressor patients. Once sampling was done, hyperthyroidism patients were given methimazole at a starting dose of 30 mg daily, whereas ophthalmopathy patients were given high-dose intravenous methylprednisolone. In addition, the study compared T-cell repertoires in thyroid tissue and in blood from a handful of Graves' hyperthyroidism patients.

TCR beta CDR3 regions were amplified from RNA transcripts. A first-round RT-PCR of the TCR CDR3 used the HTBI primer set with the Qiagen OneStep RT-PCR kit. Libraries were constructed in a second round of multiplex PCR, after which size selection and purification were carried out. Paired-end sequencing of the libraries was performed with 100 bp reads on an Illumina HiSeq2000. For the original study's pipeline: Raw data were processed with SOAPnuke, discarding reads with adapters, uncalled bases, mean Phred below 15, or no exact constant-primer or identifier match. COPE v1.2.5 was used to merge the high-quality paired reads, and each unique nucleotide sequence was defined as a clonotype. MiTCR v1.1 was used to align clonotypes to the IMGT TRBV, TRBD and TRBJ reference segments. Only V-J combinations with frequency above 0.0001, covering 99.2% of repertoires, were analysed. A TCS score was defined as the ratio of F50 (clonal expansion) to E x V (chaos), with BLOSUM62-based TCRdist applied between CDR3 peptides within each V-J. Welch's t-statistics and random forest reduced around 550 V-J features to 13, which were used in a naive Bayes classifier (R e1071). TCRdb passed the public sequencing reads through fastp at Q25 and MiXCR, retaining productive beta sequences. Rows are unified per CDR3 protein, each entry keeping the most common DNA and genes. The V and J calls were determined by TCRdb, not by the authors. For this sample there are 550,000 to 650,000 distinct CDR3 sequences; roughly 13% appear just once. Under 7% of the sample rests with the top ten.

The research as a whole found: In validation, the model predicted progression to ophthalmopathy with about 71% sensitivity and roughly 75% specificity, a median of around six months before onset. A model built on a 13 V-J signature distinguished ophthalmopathy from stable hyperthyroidism, reaching roughly 88% sensitivity and under 84% specificity in cross-validation and 80%/75% in testing. Most expanded thyroid clonotypes (frequency above 0.001) were also detected in blood, a finding suggesting that blood repertoires may reflect thyroid immune responses. Sample size was not statistically predetermined, and blinding of investigators to group allocation was not performed.

Comments on this clonotype: Its antigen remains unidentified. No base quality information exists; no much larger clone differs at one position.

Hyperthyroidism patients were newly diagnosed, had a disease duration of under 2 months, and were aged 18 to 65 years. Any patient with an uncontrolled infection, another autoimmune disease, pregnancy or lactation was excluded. Diagnoses relied on clinical symptoms, serum thyroxine and TRAb, thyroid ultrasound and orbital computed tomography. For progressor patients, blood was drawn at the first diagnosis of hyperthyroidism, before any ophthalmopathy symptoms had appeared. PBMCs were separated from roughly 9.3 ml of fresh peripheral blood using Ficoll-Paque density gradient centrifugation. Progressor patients were first diagnosed with Graves' hyperthyroidism and then developed ophthalmopathy during follow-up. Total RNA was extracted with Trizol reagent, and quality was checked on an Agilent 2100 Bioanalyzer. Sequencing input: blood. The clonotype was recovered from a woman aged 25 to 45 with Graves' hyperthyroidism that later progressed to Graves' ophthalmopathy.

The CDR3 loop reads CSAGEGGVNTEAFF. The nucleotide sequence is given as TGCAGTGCTGGGGAAGGGGGGGTGAACACTGAAGCTTTCTTT. Recombination connected TRBV20-1 to TRBJ1-1; the D gene is perhaps TRBD1, on 6 matching bases. Trimming removed 5 bases from V and 0 bases from J, leaving 13 bases between the germline ends. CDR1 and CDR2, per the germline V gene (reference sequence), are DFQATT and SNEGSKA. The CDR3 sequence holds 14 residues, the cysteine and phenylalanine included. Only the CDR3 portion is preserved as DNA: 42 bases, with reading frame beginning at the first base.